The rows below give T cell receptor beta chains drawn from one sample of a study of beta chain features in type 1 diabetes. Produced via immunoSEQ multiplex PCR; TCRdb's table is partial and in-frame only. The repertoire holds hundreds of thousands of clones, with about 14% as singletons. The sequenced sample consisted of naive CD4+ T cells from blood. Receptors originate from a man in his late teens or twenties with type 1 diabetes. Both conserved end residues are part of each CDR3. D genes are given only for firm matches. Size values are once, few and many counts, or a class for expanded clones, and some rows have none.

cdr3_aa: CASSTLRTGGAYGYTF; cdr3_nt: TGTGCCAGCAGCACACTTAGGACAGGGGGAGCCTATGGCTACACCTTC; j_call: TRBJ1-2; cdr3_length: 16; d_call: TRBD1; clone_size: NA; v_call: TRBV5-4
cdr3_aa: CAWSGQGGQPQHF; cdr3_nt: TGTGCCTGGAGTGGACAGGGGGGTCAGCCCCAGCATTTT; j_call: TRBJ1-5; cdr3_length: 13; d_call: TRBD1; clone_size: NA; v_call: TRBV30
cdr3_aa: CASSLAGYNEKLFF; cdr3_nt: TGTGCCAGCAGCTTAGCAGGGTACAATGAAAAACTGTTTTTT; j_call: TRBJ1-4; cdr3_length: 14; d_call: NA; clone_size: few; v_call: TRBV7-2
cdr3_aa: CASSQMGQGQTEAFF; cdr3_nt: TGTGCCAGCAGCCAAATGGGGCAGGGGCAGACTGAAGCTTTCTTT; j_call: TRBJ1-1; cdr3_length: 15; d_call: NA; clone_size: NA; v_call: TRBV14
cdr3_aa: CASSDGVVGYGYTF; cdr3_nt: TGTGCCAGCAGTGATGGGGTAGTGGGCTATGGCTACACCTTC; j_call: TRBJ1-2; cdr3_length: 14; d_call: NA; clone_size: few; v_call: TRBV2
cdr3_aa: CAWSVRDTYGYTF; cdr3_nt: TGTGCCTGGAGTGTACGGGACACCTATGGCTACACCTTC; j_call: TRBJ1-2; cdr3_length: 13; d_call: NA; clone_size: few; v_call: TRBV30
cdr3_aa: CASSLKQLNQPQHF; cdr3_nt: TGTGCCAGCAGCTTGAAACAGCTGAATCAGCCCCAGCATTTT; j_call: TRBJ1-5; cdr3_length: 14; d_call: NA; clone_size: NA; v_call: TRBV5-6
cdr3_aa: CASSFPLAGAGNEQFF; cdr3_nt: TGTGCCAGCAGTTTCCCTCTAGCGGGAGCCGGCAATGAGCAGTTCTTC; j_call: TRBJ2-1; cdr3_length: 16; d_call: TRBD2; clone_size: few; v_call: TRBV25-1
cdr3_aa: CASSGKQGNSGNTIYF; cdr3_nt: TGTGCCAGCAGCGGGAAACAGGGAAACTCTGGAAACACCATATATTTT; j_call: TRBJ1-3; cdr3_length: 16; d_call: NA; clone_size: NA; v_call: TRBV9
cdr3_aa: CATSRERGASYEQYF; cdr3_nt: TGTGCCACCAGCAGAGAAAGGGGCGCCTCCTACGAGCAGTACTTC; j_call: TRBJ2-7; cdr3_length: 15; d_call: NA; clone_size: NA; v_call: TRBV15
cdr3_aa: CASSPEGLNEQFF; cdr3_nt: TGTGCCAGCAGCCCTGAGGGGCTAAATGAGCAGTTCTTC; j_call: TRBJ2-1; cdr3_length: 13; d_call: NA; clone_size: few; v_call: TRBV7-2
cdr3_aa: CASSSGNTGELFF; cdr3_nt: TGTGCCAGCAGTTCTGGGAACACCGGGGAGCTGTTTTTT; j_call: TRBJ2-2; cdr3_length: 13; d_call: NA; clone_size: NA; v_call: TRBV27
cdr3_aa: CASRTVRGSRSDTQYF; cdr3_nt: TGTGCCAGCAGAACCGTCCGCGGGAGTAGGTCAGATACGCAGTATTTT; j_call: TRBJ2-3; cdr3_length: 16; d_call: TRBD2; clone_size: NA; v_call: TRBV7-9
cdr3_aa: CASSKDTGGRSYNEQFF; cdr3_nt: TGCGCCAGCAGCAAGGACACAGGGGGGCGCTCCTACAATGAGCAGTTCTTC; j_call: TRBJ2-1; cdr3_length: 17; d_call: TRBD1; clone_size: NA; v_call: TRBV5-1
cdr3_aa: CASSQDQGRQGNGYTF; cdr3_nt: TGTGCCAGCAGCCAAGATCAGGGTAGACAGGGGAATGGCTACACCTTC; j_call: TRBJ1-2; cdr3_length: 16; d_call: TRBD1; clone_size: few; v_call: TRBV4-2
cdr3_aa: CASSFHGATRTEAFF; cdr3_nt: TGTGCCAGCAGCTTCCACGGGGCCACGCGGACTGAAGCTTTCTTT; j_call: TRBJ1-1; cdr3_length: 15; d_call: NA; clone_size: NA; v_call: TRBV11-1
cdr3_aa: CASSPVFTGELFF; cdr3_nt: TGTGCCAGCAGCCCCGTTTTCACCGGGGAGCTGTTTTTT; j_call: TRBJ2-2; cdr3_length: 13; d_call: NA; clone_size: few; v_call: TRBV7-6
cdr3_aa: CASSLRVLAEQTGELFF; cdr3_nt: TGCGCCAGCAGCTTGAGGGTACTAGCGGAACAGACCGGGGAGCTGTTTTTT; j_call: TRBJ2-2; cdr3_length: 17; d_call: TRBD2; clone_size: NA; v_call: TRBV5-1
cdr3_aa: CAWSVGWTGELFF; cdr3_nt: TGTGCCTGGAGTGTAGGGTGGACCGGGGAGCTGTTTTTT; j_call: TRBJ2-2; cdr3_length: 13; d_call: NA; clone_size: few; v_call: TRBV30
cdr3_aa: CASSQAPGAGNIQYF; cdr3_nt: TGCGCCAGCAGCCAAGCCCCAGGGGCGGGAAACATTCAGTACTTC; j_call: TRBJ2-4; cdr3_length: 15; d_call: NA; clone_size: NA; v_call: TRBV4-3
cdr3_aa: CSVEGQSSGNTIYF; cdr3_nt: TGCAGCGTTGAGGGACAGAGCTCTGGAAACACCATATATTTT; j_call: TRBJ1-3; cdr3_length: 14; d_call: TRBD1; clone_size: few; v_call: TRBV29-1
cdr3_aa: CASSPPEGYEQYF; cdr3_nt: TGTGCCAGCAGCCCGCCGGAGGGCTACGAGCAGTACTTC; j_call: TRBJ2-7; cdr3_length: 13; d_call: NA; clone_size: NA; v_call: TRBV7-9
cdr3_aa: CAWKWHGQETQYF; cdr3_nt: TGTGCCTGGAAGTGGCACGGACAAGAGACCCAGTACTTC; j_call: TRBJ2-5; cdr3_length: 13; d_call: NA; clone_size: few; v_call: TRBV30
cdr3_aa: CASSRDALSGANVLTF; cdr3_nt: TGTGCCAGCAGTCGGGACGCCCTCTCTGGGGCCAACGTCCTGACTTTC; j_call: TRBJ2-6; cdr3_length: 16; d_call: NA; clone_size: NA; v_call: TRBV7-9
cdr3_aa: CASSPSGGIYNEQFF; cdr3_nt: TGCGCCAGCAGTCCTAGCGGGGGGATCTACAATGAGCAGTTCTTC; j_call: TRBJ2-1; cdr3_length: 15; d_call: TRBD2; clone_size: NA; v_call: TRBV5-1
cdr3_aa: CASSVGTPLGGNTIYF; cdr3_nt: TGTGCCAGCAGCGTAGGGACTCCCTTGGGTGGAAACACCATATATTTT; j_call: TRBJ1-3; cdr3_length: 16; d_call: NA; clone_size: few; v_call: TRBV9
cdr3_aa: CASSQVQGSYTF; cdr3_nt: TGTGCCAGCAGCCAAGTACAGGGAAGCTACACCTTC; j_call: TRBJ1-2; cdr3_length: 12; d_call: NA; clone_size: NA; v_call: TRBV4-2
cdr3_aa: CASSPRTGGGEKLFF; cdr3_nt: TGTGCCAGCTCACCACGGACAGGGGGCGGGGAAAAACTGTTTTTT; j_call: TRBJ1-4; cdr3_length: 15; d_call: TRBD1; clone_size: NA; v_call: TRBV18
cdr3_aa: CASSLEGNTEAFF; cdr3_nt: TGTGCCAGCAGCTTAGAGGGGAACACTGAAGCTTTCTTT; j_call: TRBJ1-1; cdr3_length: 13; d_call: NA; clone_size: NA; v_call: TRBV7-2
cdr3_aa: CATSTPVTGGEQFF; cdr3_nt: TGTGCCACCAGCACCCCGGTGACAGGGGGTGAGCAGTTCTTC; j_call: TRBJ2-1; cdr3_length: 14; d_call: TRBD1; clone_size: NA; v_call: TRBV15
cdr3_aa: CASSVGTSGSGSADTQYF; cdr3_nt: TGTGCCAGCAGCGTAGGGACTAGCGGCTCGGGTTCCGCCGATACGCAGTATTTT; j_call: TRBJ2-3; cdr3_length: 18; d_call: TRBD2; clone_size: few; v_call: TRBV9
cdr3_aa: CASRIERGYTF; cdr3_nt: TGTGCCAGCAGGATTGAAAGGGGCTACACCTTC; j_call: TRBJ1-2; cdr3_length: 11; d_call: NA; clone_size: few; v_call: TRBV28
cdr3_aa: CASSLTPGTGEETQYF; cdr3_nt: TGTGCCAGCAGCTTGACTCCCGGGACAGGGGAAGAGACCCAGTACTTC; j_call: TRBJ2-5; cdr3_length: 16; d_call: TRBD1; clone_size: few; v_call: TRBV11-3
cdr3_aa: CAISERGGYGYTF; cdr3_nt: TGTGCCATCAGTGAAAGAGGTGGCTATGGCTACACCTTC; j_call: TRBJ1-2; cdr3_length: 13; d_call: NA; clone_size: few; v_call: TRBV10-3
cdr3_aa: CAWSVWDRANEKLFF; cdr3_nt: TGTGCCTGGAGTGTCTGGGACAGAGCTAATGAAAAACTGTTTTTT; j_call: TRBJ1-4; cdr3_length: 15; d_call: TRBD1; clone_size: NA; v_call: TRBV30
cdr3_aa: CASSPRTGPTGETQYF; cdr3_nt: TGTGCCAGCAGTCCCAGGACAGGCCCCACGGGAGAGACCCAGTACTTC; j_call: TRBJ2-5; cdr3_length: 16; d_call: TRBD1; clone_size: few; v_call: TRBV7-9
cdr3_aa: CASSLAGEQYF; cdr3_nt: TGCGCCAGCTCGCTAGCGGGCGAGCAGTACTTC; j_call: TRBJ2-7; cdr3_length: 11; d_call: TRBD2; clone_size: NA; v_call: TRBV10-2
cdr3_aa: CASSLVVAGGHEQYF; cdr3_nt: TGTGCCAGCAGCTTAGTTGTAGCGGGGGGGCACGAGCAGTACTTC; j_call: TRBJ2-7; cdr3_length: 15; d_call: TRBD2; clone_size: NA; v_call: TRBV7-2
cdr3_aa: CASSAGTSGSTDTQYF; cdr3_nt: TGTGCCAGCAGCGCAGGGACTAGCGGGAGTACAGATACGCAGTATTTT; j_call: TRBJ2-3; cdr3_length: 16; d_call: TRBD2; clone_size: NA; v_call: TRBV9
cdr3_aa: CASSLAGTSYNEQFF; cdr3_nt: TGTGCCAGCAGCTTAGCAGGGACCTCCTACAATGAGCAGTTCTTC; j_call: TRBJ2-1; cdr3_length: 15; d_call: NA; clone_size: few; v_call: TRBV7-9
cdr3_aa: CASRWTGATGELFF; cdr3_nt: TGTGCCAGCAGGTGGACAGGGGCCACCGGGGAGCTGTTTTTT; j_call: TRBJ2-2; cdr3_length: 14; d_call: TRBD1; clone_size: NA; v_call: TRBV7-3
cdr3_aa: CAISPQGSSYEQYF; cdr3_nt: TGTGCCATCAGTCCACAGGGGAGCTCCTACGAGCAGTACTTC; j_call: TRBJ2-7; cdr3_length: 14; d_call: TRBD1; clone_size: NA; v_call: TRBV10-3
cdr3_aa: CASSMTRQRYEQYF; cdr3_nt: TGTGCCAGTAGTATGACGAGACAGCGCTACGAGCAGTACTTC; j_call: TRBJ2-7; cdr3_length: 14; d_call: NA; clone_size: few; v_call: TRBV19
cdr3_aa: CASSSGISNYGYTF; cdr3_nt: TGTGCCAGCAGCTCCGGGATCAGCAACTATGGCTACACCTTC; j_call: TRBJ1-2; cdr3_length: 14; d_call: NA; clone_size: few; v_call: TRBV13
cdr3_aa: CSATLVPEQYF; cdr3_nt: TGCAGTGCTACTCTCGTTCCAGAGCAGTACTTC; j_call: TRBJ2-7; cdr3_length: 11; d_call: NA; clone_size: NA; v_call: TRBV20-1
cdr3_aa: CASSLDSGTEQYF; cdr3_nt: TGTGCCAGCAGCTTAGATTCCGGGACAGAGCAGTACTTC; j_call: TRBJ2-7; cdr3_length: 13; d_call: NA; clone_size: few; v_call: TRBV7-2
cdr3_aa: CASSEGVADPRDTQYF; cdr3_nt: TGTGCCAGCAGCGAGGGGGTCGCCGACCCGAGGGATACGCAGTATTTT; j_call: TRBJ2-3; cdr3_length: 16; d_call: NA; clone_size: few; v_call: TRBV7-3
cdr3_aa: CASSSTLAGAGYEQYF; cdr3_nt: TGTGCCAGCAGCTCAACACTAGCGGGAGCGGGTTACGAGCAGTACTTC; j_call: TRBJ2-7; cdr3_length: 16; d_call: TRBD2; clone_size: few; v_call: TRBV7-2
cdr3_aa: CASSADRGGEQYF; cdr3_nt: TGTGCCAGCAGCGCGGACAGGGGCGGCGAGCAGTACTTC; j_call: TRBJ2-7; cdr3_length: 13; d_call: TRBD1; clone_size: NA; v_call: TRBV9
cdr3_aa: CASGGSGLSSYNEQFF; cdr3_nt: TGTGCCAGCGGGGGAAGCGGCTTAAGCTCCTACAATGAGCAGTTCTTC; j_call: TRBJ2-1; cdr3_length: 16; d_call: NA; clone_size: NA; v_call: TRBV5-4
cdr3_aa: CASSETGRSETQYF; cdr3_nt: TGTGCCAGCAGTGAGACAGGGAGATCAGAGACCCAGTACTTC; j_call: TRBJ2-5; cdr3_length: 14; d_call: TRBD1; clone_size: NA; v_call: TRBV6-1